These T cell receptor beta chains were read from a single sample in a study of response to subunit inactivated influenza vaccine. TCRdb fed the RT-PCR reads into MiXCR, producing one record per CDR3 protein. The top ten clones hold roughly 12% of a sample with under 500,000 distinct CDR3 sequences, 9.5% to 12% of them seen once. The sample in question was PBMCs from blood, obtained roughly 46 days after vaccination. These receptors all stem from a man aged 45-65 years who received an inactivated influenza vaccine. The CDR3 runs from the conserved cysteine through the conserved F or W. The D gene is left open where the match is weak. Size is stated for part of the rows, as once, few or many counts, or as a class when the clone is expanded.

j_call clone_size v_call d_call cdr3_nt cdr3_aa
TRBJ1-1 many TRBV29-1 . TGCAGCGTTGAAGATCTGATATCGAGTAGAGGGGACATGAACACTGAAGCTTTCTTT CSVEDLISSRGDMNTEAFF
TRBJ1-1 few TRBV20-1 TRBD1 TGCAGTGCTCACAGGGGGAGCACTGAAGCTTTCTTT CSAHRGSTEAFF
TRBJ1-5 many TRBV5-5 TRBD1 TGTGCCAGCAGCCTCAGACAGGGGGCTCGCAATCAGCCCCAGCATTTT CASSLRQGARNQPQHF
TRBJ2-3 . TRBV18 TRBD2 TGTGCCAGCTCACCACTTATGGGACTATCCTCAGCCGCAGATACGCAGTATTTT CASSPLMGLSSAADTQYF
TRBJ2-7 few TRBV4-1 . TGCGCCAGCAGCCAATACCTTGGGACGCGCCAGGGGGGGAGCTCCTACGAGCAGTACTTC CASSQYLGTRQGGSSYEQYF
TRBJ2-3 . TRBV20-1 . TGCAGTGCCCCCCGACCCCCCGCCAGGGATACGCAGTATTTT CSAPRPPARDTQYF
TRBJ2-1 . TRBV5-1 . TGCGCCAGCAGCTTGGGGTATAACAATGAGCAGTTCTTC CASSLGYNNEQFF
TRBJ2-7 few TRBV10-3 TRBD2 TGTGCCATCATGGGGGGGAGGGTGGACGAGCAGTACTTC CAIMGGRVDEQYF
TRBJ2-4 . TRBV12-3/TRBV12-4 . TGTGCCAGCAGTAAATCTTGGGTCGCCAAAAACATTCAGTACTTC CASSKSWVAKNIQYF
TRBJ1-2 many TRBV20-1 . TGCAGTGCCTCGGAGGGGGGAGGCTACACCTTC CSASEGGGYTF
TRBJ2-1 . TRBV6-1 TRBD2 TGTGCCAGCAGGACGACTAGCGGGGGGTACAATGAGCAGTTCTTC CASRTTSGGYNEQFF
TRBJ2-1 . TRBV7-8 TRBD1 TGTGCCAGCAGCAACACCGGGACAGGGTATTACAATGAGCAGTTCTTC CASSNTGTGYYNEQFF
TRBJ2-3 . TRBV7-6 TRBD1 TGTGCCAGCAGCCTACAGGGGGATTTAGAAGATACGCAGTATTTT CASSLQGDLEDTQYF
TRBJ1-2 many TRBV12-3/TRBV12-4 . TGTGCCAGCAGCTTTTCGGGGGACTATGGCTACACCTTC CASSFSGDYGYTF
TRBJ2-3 . TRBV20-1 . TGCAGTGCTCCTGTGCGCACAGATACGCAGTATTTT CSAPVRTDTQYF
TRBJ2-7 . TRBV9 . TGTGCCAGCAGCGTTCTTGAAGATCCCTCCTACGAGCAGTACTTC CASSVLEDPSYEQYF
TRBJ2-5 . TRBV20-1 . TGCAGTGCTAGGGGGACCCAGTACTTC CSARGTQYF
TRBJ1-2 . TRBV5-5 TRBD1 TGTGCCAGCAGCATACAGGGGGGATTCGGCTACACCTTC CASSIQGGFGYTF
TRBJ2-2 . TRBV5-1 . TGCGCCAGCAGCGCCCTCCCCCAGGACGGCACCGGGGAGCTGTTTTTT CASSALPQDGTGELFF
TRBJ2-7 few TRBV28 . TGTGCCAGCAGTCCGCCGTGGGGTCGGGTCGAGCAGTACTTC CASSPPWGRVEQYF
TRBJ2-1 many TRBV4-3 . TGCGCCAGCAGCCAAGAAAGTCCTAGCCTCTACAATGAGCAGTTCTTC CASSQESPSLYNEQFF